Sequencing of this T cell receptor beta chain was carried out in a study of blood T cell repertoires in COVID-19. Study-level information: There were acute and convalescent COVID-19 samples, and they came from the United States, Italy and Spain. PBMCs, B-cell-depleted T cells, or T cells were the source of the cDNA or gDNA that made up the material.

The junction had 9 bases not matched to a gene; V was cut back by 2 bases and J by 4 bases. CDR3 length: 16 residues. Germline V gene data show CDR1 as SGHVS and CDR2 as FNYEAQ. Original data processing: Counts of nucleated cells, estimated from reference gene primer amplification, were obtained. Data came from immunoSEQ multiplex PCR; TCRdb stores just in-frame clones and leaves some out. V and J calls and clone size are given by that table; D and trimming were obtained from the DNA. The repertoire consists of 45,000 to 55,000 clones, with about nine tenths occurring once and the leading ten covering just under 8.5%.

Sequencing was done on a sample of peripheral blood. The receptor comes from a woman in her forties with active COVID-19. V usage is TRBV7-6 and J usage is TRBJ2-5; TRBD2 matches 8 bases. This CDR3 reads CASSLNVAGRGETQYF. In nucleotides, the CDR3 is TGTGCCAGCAGCTTAAACGTAGCGGGGAGGGGAGAGACCCAGTACTTC.